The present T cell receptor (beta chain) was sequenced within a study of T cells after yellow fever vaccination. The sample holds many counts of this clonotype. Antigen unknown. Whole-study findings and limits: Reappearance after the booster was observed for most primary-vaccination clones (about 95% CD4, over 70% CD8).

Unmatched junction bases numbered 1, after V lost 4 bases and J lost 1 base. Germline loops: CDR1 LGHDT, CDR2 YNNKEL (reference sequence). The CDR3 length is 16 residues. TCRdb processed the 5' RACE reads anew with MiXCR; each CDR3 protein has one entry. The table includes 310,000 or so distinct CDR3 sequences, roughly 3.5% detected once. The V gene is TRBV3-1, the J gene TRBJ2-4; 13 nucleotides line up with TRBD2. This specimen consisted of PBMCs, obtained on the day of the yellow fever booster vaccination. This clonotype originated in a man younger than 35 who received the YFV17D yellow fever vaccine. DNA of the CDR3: TGTGCCAGCAGCCCGACTAGCGGGGGGGCCAAAAACATTCAGTACTTC. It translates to CASSPTSGGAKNIQYF.